Sequencing of this T cell receptor (beta chain) was carried out in a study of radiotherapy plus CTLA-4 blockade in lung cancer. Study-wide context: Objective responses were seen in around 19% of patients, disease control in approximately 29%.

Sequencing used immunoSEQ multiplex PCR; TCRdb keeps in-frame clones, though not all of them. The sample holds roughly 50,000 clones; around nine tenths are singletons and the top ten take 7.8%. This clone was counted a few times. Its antigen remains unidentified. Participants had chemo-refractory metastatic non-small-cell lung cancer and were treated with focal radiation plus ipilimumab CTLA-4 blockade. Regarding the study as a whole: In blood, TCR clones derived from the tumor expanded after radiotherapy plus ipilimumab. Strongest reported response predictors: early blood clone changes and post-radiation interferon-beta.

This sequence originates from a human donor with non-small cell lung cancer whose response to radiotherapy plus ipilimumab could not be evaluated. Sequencing was performed on peripheral blood, taken from a patient treated with radiotherapy plus ipilimumab.

The CDR3, as DNA: TGTGCCAGCTTCAGGTCCGGGACAGGGGCCAATGAGCAGTTCTTC. Its translation is CASFRSGTGANEQFF. The chain is built from TRBV6-1 and TRBJ2-1; 10 bases map to TRBD1. CDR1 is MNHNS and CDR2 is SASEGT in the germline V gene. With V trimmed by 8 bases and J by 6 bases, 10 bases remained unmatched. CDR3 size: 15 residues.